In its sample, the clone carrying this T cell receptor beta chain was seen a few times. Its antigen is undetermined. The entry originates in a study of CD8 T cells in Susac syndrome. With random hexamers, 0.5 to 1 ug RNA was reverse transcribed. With immunoSEQ multiplex PCR, TCR beta CDR3 was amplified across 54 Vbeta and 13 Jbeta. TCRdb recomputed calls from the immunoSEQ multiplex PCR reads with MiXCR, one row per CDR3 protein. Here the sample spans roughly 400,000 distinct CDR3 sequences, around 85% being singletons. The CDR3 length is 16 residues. The germline CDR1 and CDR2 sequences are SGHDT and YYEEEE. With 0 bases clipped from V and 6 bases from J, the junction kept 6 bases outside the gene matches. General study results and limits: Individuals included in the TCR sequencing and HLA analysis were acknowledged by the study to be relatively few in number.

CD8+ and CD4+ blood T cells underwent TCR beta sequencing. TEMRA cells were enriched by FACS, while CD8+ and CD4+ T cells were obtained through a negative isolation that was performed magnetically. The V gene is TRBV5-6, the J gene TRBJ1-1; 12 bases align to TRBD1. This clonotype was sampled from a human donor with multiple sclerosis. What was sequenced was CD8+ T cells from PBMCs. The CDR3 sequence is CASSLEGQGAVSEAFF. DNA of the CDR3: TGTGCCAGCAGCTTGGAGGGACAGGGGGCTGTCTCTGAAGCTTTCTTT.